This is a list of T cell receptor beta chains from one sample in a study of blood T cell repertoires in COVID-19. TCRdb keeps only in-frame clones here, not all; method: immunoSEQ multiplex PCR. The table has under 300,000 clones, roughly nine tenths seen once. The sequenced material came from peripheral blood. All receptors come from a man between 60 and 70 years old with acute or convalescent COVID-19. The CDR3 runs from the conserved cysteine through the conserved F or W. The order of the fields is J gene, V gene, CDR3 protein.

>TRBJ2-7|TRBV7-3
CASSRTGSYEQYF
>TRBJ1-4|TRBV6-1
CASSDGKTGGDSEKLFF
>TRBJ1-5|TRBV19
CASSPAAGGFQPQHF
>TRBJ2-4|TRBV7-9
CASSLGYREAKNIQYF
>TRBJ2-3|TRBV27
CASSLSRAATDTQYF
>TRBJ2-7|TRBV28
CASSPYRGYYEQYF
>TRBJ2-5|TRBV11-1
CASSLGGDGQETQYF
>TRBJ1-4|TRBV15
CATSPSGQGGEKLFF
>TRBJ2-3|TRBV5-1
CASRLGEADTQYF
>TRBJ1-1|TRBV11-1
CASSSRPTGMNTEAFF
>TRBJ2-1|TRBV9
CASSARTSGNNEQFF
>TRBJ1-5|TRBV7-2
CASSLDYGGQPQHF
>TRBJ2-7|TRBV11-3
CASSSRTSGASSYEQYF
>TRBJ1-6|TRBV28
CASSFGSFSSSYNSPLHF
>TRBJ2-3|TRBV12-5
CASGLALRPSGSGTDTQYF
>TRBJ1-1|TRBV6-2/TRBV6-3
CASSYSADWGETEAFF
>TRBJ1-1|TRBV6-1
CASSEPDRAEAFF
>TRBJ2-3|TRBV21-1
CASSTLGQRNSTDTQYF
>TRBJ2-7|TRBV7-8
CASSLRRGEQYF
>TRBJ1-2|TRBV29-1
CSVTGSADYGYTF
>TRBJ1-1|TRBV18
CASSPGGRPTEAFF
>TRBJ1-5|TRBV19
CASSILQGAVGQPQHF
>TRBJ2-3|TRBV28
CASSLLAGIKDTQYF
>TRBJ1-2|TRBV27
CASSPYGRDGYGYTF
>TRBJ1-1|TRBV28
CASYPVGGPQGTEAFF
>TRBJ1-5|TRBV6-5
CASSYSSDSSNQPQHF
>TRBJ2-1|TRBV6-5
CASSRDFYNEQFF
>TRBJ2-7|TRBV11-3
CASSARVEQYF
>TRBJ2-7|TRBV27
CASSLASGTLSYEQYF
>TRBJ2-7|TRBV7-3
CASSLFATSSYEQYF
>TRBJ2-6|TRBV5-5
CASSLHYLTGANVLTF
>TRBJ2-7|TRBV27
CASSGTLSYEQYF
>TRBJ2-7|TRBV21-1
CASTESFHPGQTERPTEEQYF
>TRBJ2-7|TRBV28
CASRGTGERQSEQYF
>TRBJ2-7|TRBV4-3
CASSQEARLAGGGFYEQYF
>TRBJ1-4|TRBV27
CASSLRLRGEKLFF
>TRBJ1-2|TRBV4-3
CASSQNRGPNYGYTF
>TRBJ1-1|TRBV7-9
CASRRELDSTEAFF
>TRBJ2-3|TRBV7-2
CASSLAPPGGPGTQYF
>TRBJ1-1|TRBV19
CASSDRVGSTEAFF
>TRBJ1-5|TRBV7-2
CASSLDRGNDQPQHF
>TRBJ2-7|TRBV29-1
CSVAGQYEQYF
>TRBJ1-3|TRBV27
CASSLNGGSGNTIYF
>TRBJ1-1|TRBV2
CASSARGSDTEAFF
>TRBJ1-1|TRBV7-9
CASSLDRGVVDEAFF
>TRBJ1-2|TRBV27
CASSLGGHRTIYGYTF
>TRBJ2-1|TRBV11-3
CASSLGRGSNEQFF